Listed below are T cell receptor beta chains from one sample, sequenced in a study of human T cells and chemical hapten exposure. TCRdb reanalysed the RACE reads using MiXCR and keeps one entry per CDR3 protein. The table shows tens of thousands of distinct CDR3 sequences, with approximately 9.7% occurring only once. Sequenced here: whole blood, sampled in connection with sensitization to the hapten diphenylcyclopropenone (DPC). Source of these receptors: a woman aged 25 to 39 with alopecia areata. Some clones in this sample may be carry-over from other donors' samples. The CDR3 runs from the conserved cysteine through the conserved F or W. A D gene is named only where the DNA matches it firmly. Clone sizes are given selectively: once, few, many, or a class where the clone is expanded.

d_call,v_call,j_call,clone_size,cdr3_aa,cdr3_nt
TRBD1,TRBV15,TRBJ1-4,NA,CATREDRQPNEKLFF,TGTGCCACCAGAGAGGACAGGCAACCCAATGAAAAACTGTTTTTT
NA,TRBV7-9,TRBJ1-2,once,CASSSYTREGYTF,TGTGCCAGCAGCTCCTATACCAGGGAAGGCTACACCTTC
NA,TRBV7-2,TRBJ2-7,NA,CASSFDGYEQYF,TGTGCCAGCAGCTTCGACGGATACGAGCAGTACTTC
NA,TRBV7-3,TRBJ2-2,NA,CASSPPGLGNTGELFF,TGTGCCAGCAGCCCTCCGGGACTGGGGAACACCGGGGAGCTGTTTTTT
NA,TRBV30,TRBJ1-5,few,CAWSVLNSNQPQHF,TGTGCCTGGAGTGTACTCAATAGCAATCAGCCCCAGCATTTT
NA,TRBV30,TRBJ2-4,many,CAVTRGFRKNIQYF,TGTGCCGTTACGAGGGGCTTCAGGAAAAACATTCAGTACTTC
NA,TRBV12-3/TRBV12-4,TRBJ2-3,few,CASREAGSGTDTQYF,TGTGCCAGCAGGGAAGCGGGTTCTGGCACAGATACGCAGTATTTT
NA,TRBV5-4,TRBJ1-3,NA,CASSRSGAGNTIYF,TGTGCCAGCAGCCGGTCGGGGGCTGGAAACACCATATATTTT
NA,TRBV29-1,TRBJ2-1,NA,CSVRLRNEQFF,TGCAGCGTCCGCCTACGCAATGAGCAGTTCTTC
NA,TRBV7-2,TRBJ1-4,few,CASSSIQASGNEKLFF,TGTGCCAGCAGCTCGATACAGGCCAGTGGTAATGAAAAACTGTTTTTT
NA,TRBV12-3/TRBV12-4,TRBJ2-3,NA,CASSWGEVGTDTQYF,TGTGCCAGCAGTTGGGGGGAAGTTGGCACAGATACGCAGTATTTT
NA,TRBV6-2/TRBV6-3,TRBJ1-1,many,CASSYSRDTEAFF,TGTGCCAGCAGTTACTCCCGGGACACTGAAGCTTTCTTT
NA,TRBV20-1,TRBJ2-1,few,CSGNTGRILADEQFF,TGCAGTGGCAACACGGGCCGAATCTTGGCGGATGAGCAGTTCTTC
TRBD2,TRBV7-6,TRBJ2-1,few,CASSLVLAANEQFF,TGTGCCAGCAGCTTAGTTCTAGCGGCTAATGAGCAGTTCTTC
NA,TRBV6-5,TRBJ1-2,many,CASSYDGDYGYTF,TGTGCCAGCAGTTACGATGGTGACTATGGCTACACCTTC
NA,TRBV7-2,TRBJ2-7,many,CASSFSYEQYF,TGTGCCAGCAGCTTTTCCTACGAGCAGTACTTC
TRBD2,TRBV7-2,TRBJ2-1,few,CASSLLAVLNNEQFF,TGTGCCAGCAGCTTACTAGCGGTACTAAACAATGAGCAGTTCTTC
NA,TRBV29-1,TRBJ1-2,NA,CSVGTGGYTF,TGCAGCGTTGGAACGGGGGGCTACACCTTC
TRBD2,TRBV7-2,TRBJ2-5,many,CASSRLAGEETQYF,TGTGCCAGCAGCCGACTAGCGGGGGAAGAGACCCAGTACTTC
TRBD2,TRBV20-1,TRBJ2-7,many,CSARGGGYEQYF,TGCAGTGCTAGAGGCGGGGGGTACGAGCAGTACTTC
NA,TRBV7-9,TRBJ1-2,NA,CASSLGRLDGYTF,TGTGCCAGCAGCTTAGGCCGACTAGATGGCTACACCTTC
NA,TRBV6-2/TRBV6-3,TRBJ2-7,many,CASTRTGNVYEQYF,TGTGCCAGCACCCGTACAGGAAATGTCTACGAGCAGTACTTC
TRBD1,TRBV7-9,TRBJ1-2,few,CASSLGDRGLSEGYTF,TGTGCCAGCAGCTTAGGGGACAGGGGGCTTTCGGAAGGCTACACCTTC
NA,TRBV12-3/TRBV12-4,TRBJ2-5,few,CASSPRGPGRETQYF,TGTGCCAGCAGTCCCCGGGGGCCGGGGAGGGAGACCCAGTACTTC
NA,TRBV24-1,TRBJ2-2,NA,CATLTDTGELFF,TGTGCCACATTGACTGACACCGGGGAGCTGTTTTTT
NA,TRBV29-1,TRBJ1-4,NA,CSVGSGREKLFF,TGCAGCGTTGGATCCGGTCGCGAAAAACTGTTTTTT
TRBD2,TRBV6-2/TRBV6-3,TRBJ2-3,NA,CASRLAGADTQYF,TGTGCCAGCAGACTAGCGGGGGCAGATACGCAGTATTTT
NA,TRBV7-2,TRBJ1-1,NA,CASSLAEYTEAFF,TGTGCCAGCAGCTTAGCGGAGTACACTGAAGCTTTCTTT
NA,TRBV6-2/TRBV6-3,TRBJ2-2,NA,CASSLDGADTGELFF,TGTGCCAGCAGTTTAGACGGGGCCGACACCGGGGAGCTGTTTTTT
TRBD1,TRBV5-5,TRBJ1-5,few,CASSLAPGGSQPQHF,TGTGCCAGCAGCTTGGCCCCAGGGGGCAGTCAGCCCCAGCATTTT
TRBD1,TRBV28,TRBJ1-2,few,CASSLATGAELFGYTF,TGTGCCAGCAGTTTGGCGACAGGGGCGGAACTATTTGGCTACACCTTC
NA,TRBV5-8,TRBJ2-3,NA,CASSLSLVADTQYF,TGTGCCAGCAGCTTGTCCCTAGTAGCAGATACGCAGTATTTT
TRBD1,TRBV7-9,TRBJ1-1,NA,CASSLTGVGTEAFF,TGTGCCAGCAGCTTGACAGGGGTGGGCACTGAAGCTTTCTTT
NA,TRBV7-6,TRBJ1-5,NA,CASSRGGGNQPQHF,TGTGCCAGCAGTAGAGGGGGAGGCAATCAGCCCCAGCATTTT
TRBD1,TRBV12-3/TRBV12-4,TRBJ2-3,NA,CASSPTGGGPQVTQYF,TGTGCCAGCAGTCCTACAGGGGGTGGACCTCAAGTTACGCAGTATTTT
NA,TRBV4-1,TRBJ1-4,many,CASSQPTVSEKLFF,TGCGCCAGCAGCCAACCGACAGTGAGTGAAAAACTGTTTTTT
NA,TRBV12-3/TRBV12-4,TRBJ2-2,NA,CASKPWYGGQYTGELFF,TGTGCCAGCAAACCGTGGTACGGGGGCCAATACACCGGGGAGCTGTTTTTT
TRBD1,TRBV20-1,TRBJ2-4,few,CSAAGGQRESNIQYF,TGCAGTGCTGCAGGGGGTCAGAGAGAGTCAAACATTCAGTACTTC
NA,TRBV30,TRBJ1-3,few,CAWTKYGGNTIYF,TGTGCCTGGACCAAATACGGGGGAAACACCATATATTTT
NA,TRBV6-1,TRBJ2-7,many,CASTVSHYEQYF,TGTGCCAGCACGGTGTCCCACTACGAGCAGTACTTC
TRBD2,TRBV4-1,TRBJ2-1,NA,CASSQGNSGGARDEQFF,TGCGCCAGCAGCCAAGGGAATAGCGGGGGGGCGAGGGATGAGCAGTTCTTC
NA,TRBV7-3,TRBJ2-3,once,CASSLGGFTDTQYF,TGTGCCAGCAGCTTAGGCGGCTTCACAGATACGCAGTATTTT
NA,TRBV5-1,TRBJ2-2,NA,CASSYSYRDTGELFF,TGCGCCAGCAGCTACTCGTACAGGGACACCGGGGAGCTGTTTTTT
NA,TRBV28,TRBJ1-1,many,CASSYERLGTEAFF,TGTGCCAGCAGTTATGAACGATTGGGTACTGAAGCTTTCTTT
NA,TRBV28,TRBJ1-1,few,CASYTGTYKLNTEAFF,TGTGCCAGTTATACCGGGACATACAAGCTCAACACTGAAGCTTTCTTT
TRBD1,TRBV7-3,TRBJ1-1,many,CASSLTGQMNTEAFF,TGTGCCAGCAGCTTAACGGGACAGATGAACACTGAAGCTTTCTTT
NA,TRBV14,TRBJ2-3,NA,CASSQGFSPLTDTQYF,TGTGCCAGCAGCCAAGGGTTCAGCCCCCTGACAGATACGCAGTATTTT
TRBD2,TRBV6-1,TRBJ2-3,few,CASSRLAVNTDTQYF,TGTGCCAGCAGCCGACTAGCGGTAAACACAGATACGCAGTATTTT
NA,TRBV12-3/TRBV12-4,TRBJ1-3,many,CASSLPLTSGNTIYF,TGTGCCAGCAGTTTGCCTTTGACCTCTGGAAACACCATATATTTT
TRBD1,TRBV12-3/TRBV12-4,TRBJ2-7,NA,CASSYYTGVPYEQYF,TGTGCCAGCAGTTACTATACAGGGGTCCCCTACGAGCAGTACTTC
TRBD1,TRBV18,TRBJ2-7,NA,CASSPPGQGFYEQYF,TGTGCCAGCTCACCGCCGGGACAGGGGTTCTACGAGCAGTACTTC
NA,TRBV27,TRBJ2-7,few,CASSFRDEQYF,TGTGCCAGCAGTTTTAGGGACGAGCAGTACTTC
NA,TRBV6-2/TRBV6-3,TRBJ1-6,few,CASSPTRGSPLHF,TGTGCCAGCAGTCCGACTCGGGGTTCACCCCTCCACTTT